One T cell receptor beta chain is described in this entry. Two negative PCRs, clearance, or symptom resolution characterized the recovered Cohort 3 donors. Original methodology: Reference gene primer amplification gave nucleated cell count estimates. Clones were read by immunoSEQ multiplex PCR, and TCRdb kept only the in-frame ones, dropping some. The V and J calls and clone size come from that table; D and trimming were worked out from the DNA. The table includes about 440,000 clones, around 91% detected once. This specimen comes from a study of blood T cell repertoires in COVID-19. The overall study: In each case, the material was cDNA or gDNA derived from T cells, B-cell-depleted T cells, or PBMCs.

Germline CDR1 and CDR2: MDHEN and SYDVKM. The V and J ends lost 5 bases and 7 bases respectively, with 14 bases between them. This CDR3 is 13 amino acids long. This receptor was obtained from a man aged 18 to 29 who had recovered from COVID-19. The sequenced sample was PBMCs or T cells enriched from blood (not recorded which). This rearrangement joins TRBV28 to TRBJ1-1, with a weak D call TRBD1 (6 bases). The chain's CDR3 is CASSKGQPFEAFF. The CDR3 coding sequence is TGTGCCAGCAGTAAAGGACAGCCCTTTGAAGCTTTCTTT.